These 23 T cell receptor beta chains share one sample of origin, sequenced in a study of shared T cell receptors in the human thymus. Libraries were prepared by immunoSEQ multiplex PCR; TCRdb keeps only in-frame clonotypes and omits some of them. Among about 660,000 clones listed, around 87% were seen once. The same sample was also used in a study of human thymus T cells.

Sequenced material: thymocytes. These receptors were taken from a boy in the first two years of life with a congenital heart defect.

This chain joins TRBV4-3 and TRBJ2-1, with D unresolved. V dropped 1 base and J dropped 6 bases, with 25 bases sitting between them. The CDR3 contains 19 residues. Per germline, CDR1 LGHNA and CDR2 YSLEER. CDR3 loop: CASSQGYLIPLSTFNEQFF. The DNA of the CDR3 is TGCGCCAGCAGCCAAGGATACCTCATACCCCTTTCCACTTTCAATGAGCAGTTCTTC.

The rearrangement joins TRBV7-6 to TRBJ1-2; tentatively, D is TRBD1 (6 bases). Trimming left V 3 bases short and J 9 bases short, with 20 bases between. This CDR3 region has 15 residues. CDR1 is SGHVS and CDR2 is FNYEAQ in the germline V gene. In nucleotides, the CDR3 is TGTGCCAGCAGCTTCCCTCCCCCAGGGGCGATGAGCTACACCTTC. It yields the protein CASSFPPPGAMSYTF. Combining the CDR3 with reference TRBV7-6 and TRBJ1-2 gives the whole variable domain GAGVSQSPRYKVTKRGQDVALRCDPISGHVSLYWYRQALGQGPEFLTYFNYEAQQDKSGLPNDRFSAERPEGSISTLTIQRTEQRDSAMYRCASSFPPPGAMSYTFGSGTRLTVV.

This chain joins TRBV6-1 and TRBJ2-5; tentatively, D is TRBD2 (5 bases). Deletions cut 3 bases from V and 9 bases from J, with 20 bases between. CDR1 and CDR2 (germline): MNHNS, SASEGT. There are 15 residues in the CDR3. The CDR3 sequence: CASSERAEALGPQYF. The CDR3 DNA is TGTGCCAGCAGTGAGCGGGCGGAGGCCCTTGGGCCCCAGTACTTC.

The rearrangement joins TRBV20-1 to TRBJ2-5, with D perhaps TRBD1 (5 bases). V dropped 5 bases and J dropped 5 bases, with 9 bases sitting between them. Germline V gene lookup returns CDR1 DFQATT and CDR2 SNEGSKA (reference sequence). This CDR3 comprises 11 residues. The CDR3 DNA reads as TGCAGTGCTTACAGGTGGGAGACCCAGTACTTC. This encodes CSAYRWETQYF.

This rearrangement joins TRBV2 to TRBJ1-3, with D possibly being TRBD1 (6 bases). The length of the CDR3 is 14 residues. CDR1 and CDR2 from the germline V gene are SNHLY and FYNNEI. The V and J ends lost 10 bases and 8 bases respectively, with 21 bases between them. CDR3 DNA: TGTGCCAACAGGGATAGTACAGGGTTTGACACCATATATTTT. Its protein is CANRDSTGFDTIYF.

The J gene is TRBJ2-1, the V gene TRBV19; 9 positions match TRBD2. The germline V gene has CDR1 LNHDA and CDR2 SQIVND (reference sequence). V dropped 5 bases and J dropped 8; count of bases not matched to a gene: 19. The CDR3 has 18 amino acids. The CDR3 loop reads CASSGRPERGAGRHEQFF. For the CDR3, the DNA is TGTGCCAGTAGTGGACGCCCCGAGCGGGGGGCCGGGCGGCATGAGCAGTTCTTC.

The chain employs TRBV6-1 and TRBJ2-7; 11 nucleotides agree with TRBD1. Germline V CDR1 and CDR2: MNHNS, SASEGT. The CDR3 runs 16 residues. V lost 2 bases and J lost 4; bases outside the gene matches: 7. The CDR3 sequence is CASSEWDRGAFYEQYF. DNA of the CDR3: TGTGCCAGCAGTGAATGGGACAGGGGGGCGTTTTACGAGCAGTACTTC.

This rearrangement joins TRBV7-2 to TRBJ2-7; D unresolved. The CDR3 consists of 16 residues. CDR1 and CDR2 from the germline V gene are SGHTA and FQGNSA. Between the trimmed V and J ends, which lost 1 base and 7 bases, there was a span of 20 bases. CDR3 bases: TGTGCCAGCAGCTTAGTTGATGGCGACCTGAGGTGGGAGCAGTACTTC. Its protein is CASSLVDGDLRWEQYF.

The CDR3 loop reads CASSAGQGAVYEQYF. CDR3 nucleotides: TGTGCCAGCAGTGCGGGACAGGGGGCGGTCTACGAGCAGTACTTC. The J gene is TRBJ2-7, the V gene TRBV6-1, with TRBD1 matching 12 bases. The trim removed 4 bases at V and 3 bases at J, leaving 4 bases unmatched. CDR3 length: 15 amino acids. The germline V gene has CDR1 MNHNS and CDR2 SASEGT.

Only a few counts were recorded for this clone. The genes are TRBV6-1 and TRBJ1-3; TRBD1 matches at 7 bases. The CDR3 is 18 residues long. Germline lookup yields CDR1 MNHNS and CDR2 SASEGT. V lost 2 bases and J lost 2; bases outside the gene matches: 12. CDR3 DNA: TGTGCCAGCAGTGAACGTCGGGGGCAAGACAGGGCTGGAAACACCATATATTTT. It translates to CASSERRGQDRAGNTIYF.

This chain joins TRBV5-1 and TRBJ2-1, with TRBD1 matching over 9 bases. Germline assignment: CDR1 SGHRS and CDR2 YFSETQ. After removal of 0 bases from V and 8 bases from J, the junction contained 18 bases not matched to a gene. This CDR3 spans 19 amino acids. The CDR3 sequence is CASSLDRGQGANSGDEQFF. CDR3 sequence (DNA): TGCGCCAGCAGCTTGGACAGGGGGCAGGGGGCGAACAGCGGTGATGAGCAGTTCTTC.

V gene TRBV27 combines with J gene TRBJ2-5, with 7 bases that match TRBD1. The CDR3 is 16 amino acids. Per the germline V gene, CDR1 is MNHEY and CDR2 is SMNVEV (reference sequence). The V gene end was trimmed by 5 bases and the J gene end by 2 bases; junction bases not matched to a gene: 11. The CDR3 reads CASSRFGDSLQETQYF. The CDR3 region has the DNA TGTGCCAGCAGTCGGTTTGGGGACAGCCTGCAAGAGACCCAGTACTTC.

This chain links TRBV6-6 with TRBJ2-3; TRBD2 matches 11 bases. The CDR3 length is 16 residues. Germline V lookup: CDR1 MNHNY, CDR2 SVGAGI (reference sequence). The V segment lost 0 bases and the J segment 7 bases; nucleotides outside the gene matches: 6. CDR3 protein: CASSYSVAGGLNTQYF. CDR3 nucleotide sequence: TGTGCCAGCAGTTACTCGGTAGCGGGAGGGCTAAATACGCAGTATTTT.

V usage is TRBV6-9 and J usage is TRBJ2-2; unclear D gene. The V end was cut by 2 bases, the J end by 4 bases, with 8 bases between. The germline gives CDR1 MNHGY, CDR2 SVAAGI. This CDR3 region has 14 residues. The CDR3 coding sequence is TGTGCCAGCAGTTATATAACTTCCACCGGGGAGCTGTTTTTT. This gives the protein CASSYITSTGELFF.

The rearrangement joins TRBV28 to TRBJ2-1; 8 bases agree with TRBD2. The CDR3 covers 15 residues. CDR1 is MDHEN, CDR2 SYDVKM, per germline. V trimming: 6 bases; J trimming: 8 bases; junction bases outside the gene matches: 12. The CDR3 coding sequence is TGTGCCAGCAGCCGACTGAGCGGGAGTGGGCATGAGCAGTTCTTC. Protein: CASSRLSGSGHEQFF.

The chain is built from TRBV11-2 and TRBJ2-5, with 11 bases identical to TRBD2. Germline values: CDR1 SGHAT, CDR2 FQNNGV. V trimming: 1 base; J trimming: 5 bases; junction bases outside the gene matches: 0. The CDR3 is 14 residues long. This CDR3 is CASSLASGGETQYF. CDR3 sequence (DNA): TGTGCCAGCAGCTTAGCTAGCGGGGGGGAGACCCAGTACTTC.

V is TRBV19 and J is TRBJ1-5; no clear D. This CDR3 has 20 amino acids. Trimming took off 3 bases at V and 2 bases at J, with 26 bases between the two ends. Germline V gene lookup returns CDR1 LNHDA and CDR2 SQIVND (reference sequence). The CDR3 here is CASSIHRRSSPLAGNQPQHF. The CDR3 DNA follows: TGTGCCAGTAGTATCCATCGGCGGTCTTCGCCCTTAGCGGGCAATCAGCCCCAGCATTTT. Full variable domain (remainder filled in from reference TRBV19 and TRBJ1-5): DGGITQSPKYLFRKEGQNVTLSCEQNLNHDAMYWYRQDPGQGLRLIYYSQIVNDFQKGDIAEGYSVSREKKESFPLTVTSAQKNPTAFYLCASSIHRRSSPLAGNQPQHFGDGTRLSIL.

Here the CDR3 reads CASSLLYRDRNYGYTF. CDR3 DNA sequence: TGTGCCAGCAGCTTGCTTTACCGGGACAGAAACTATGGCTACACCTTC. The chain employs TRBV5-6 and TRBJ1-2, with 7 bases that match TRBD1. The CDR3 loop spans 16 amino acids. V lost 1 base and J lost 2; bases outside the gene matches: 8. CDR1 is SGHDT and CDR2 is YYEEEE in the germline V gene.

The chain joins TRBV14 to TRBJ2-1; 9 bases match TRBD2. CDR1 and CDR2 from the germline V gene are SGHDN and FVKESK. The CDR3 covers 17 residues. The V gene end was trimmed by 0 bases and the J gene end by 7 bases; junction bases not matched to a gene: 10. The CDR3 sequence: CASSQDEEAGGPNEQFF. For the CDR3, the DNA is TGTGCCAGCAGCCAAGATGAGGAAGCGGGAGGCCCTAATGAGCAGTTCTTC.

The gene calls are TRBV4-3 and TRBJ2-7, with D possibly matching TRBD1 (6 bases). The CDR3 is 15 amino acids. Looked up from germline, CDR1 is LGHNA and CDR2 is YSLEER. V lost 1 base, J lost 7 bases, and 17 bases lay in between. CDR3 bases: TGCGCCAGCAGCCAAGTCGACAGGACCGAGTGTGAGCAGTACTTC. Encoded protein: CASSQVDRTECEQYF.

The chain employs TRBV4-2 and TRBJ2-7, with 10 bases that match TRBD2. The V gene end was trimmed by 2 bases and the J gene end by 5 bases; junction bases not matched to a gene: 3. The CDR3 is made up of 14 amino acids. Germline lookup yields CDR1 LGHNA and CDR2 YNFKEQ. The CDR3, as DNA: TGTGCCAGCAGCCAAACCGGGACTAGCGACGAGCAGTACTTC. Translation gives CASSQTGTSDEQYF.

The J gene is TRBJ1-4, the V gene TRBV18; D ambiguous. V lost 3 bases, J lost 0 bases, and 11 bases lay in between. The CDR3 is 16 residues long. Germline-derived CDR1 and CDR2 are KGHSH and LQKENI. The CDR3 nucleotides are TGTGCCAGCTCACCCTGGGGAGAGGCAACTAATGAAAAACTGTTTTTT. It encodes CASSPWGEATNEKLFF.

The chain couples TRBV4-1 to TRBJ2-1, with 11 bases lining up with TRBD2. Germline V gives CDR1 MGHRA, CDR2 YSYEKL. The CDR3 is made up of 18 amino acids. After removal of 3 bases from V and 7 bases from J, the junction contained 14 bases not matched to a gene. Written as DNA, the CDR3 is TGCGCCAGCAGCCATTTGACTAGCGGGGCCCCCATCGGTAATGAGCAGTTCTTC. The encoded protein is CASSHLTSGAPIGNEQFF.